The present T cell receptor beta chain was sequenced within a study of blood T cell repertoires in COVID-19 (dated by TCRdb to about 2020). Notes on the research overall: Samples from collaborators originated in the United States, Italy and Spain and spanned both the acute and convalescent phases of COVID-19. The prospective study material was composed of cDNA or gDNA derived from T cells, B-cell-depleted T cells, or PBMCs. The dataset comprised deeply sampled blood TCRbeta repertoires from subjects exposed to, actively infected with, or recovered from COVID-19. The repertoires were made available in a free public database intended to serve as a resource for research on the immune response to SARS-CoV-2. Samples came from the ongoing ImmuneRACE study (first 160 participants) plus 1,254 subjects from 6 global collaborators. The sample metadata nearly always contained a de-identified subject ID, COVID-19 status, age in years and sex. HLA class I and class II types, where available, came from metadata supplied by the sample provider rather than from assay-based typing. Results the study describes overall, beyond this receptor: Clinical and demographic metadata were provided uncurated, with the amount varying by source and participant.

In the case of this clone: No cognate antigen has been identified for it. No base-level quality is on record; no much larger clone is a single base apart.

Whole blood was collected in K2EDTA tubes by collaborating institutions according to the institutions' own protocols. For TCRbeta analysis, collaborator samples were shipped as frozen whole blood, as isolated PBMCs, or as DNA extracted from either sample type. The CDR3 covers 15 residues, taking in both the cysteine and the phenylalanine. The kept DNA is CDR3 alone, 45 bases in frame from the first base. V is cut by 5 bases and J by 2 bases, and the space between the germline ends is 15 bases. Taken from the germline V gene, the CDR1 and CDR2 loops are SGHTA and FQGNSA. The immunoSEQ Assay, a bias-controlled multiplex PCR, was used to amplify TCRbeta CDR3 regions from genomic DNA. The authors processed their data as follows. The number of nucleated cells in each sample was estimated by amplification of reference gene primers within the assay. Sequence reads were collapsed and filtered to measure the absolute abundance of every unique TCRbeta CDR3 rearrangement. For each sample, productive Simpson clonality was calculated by taking the square root of Simpson's diversity index across productive rearrangements. The table was pulled from immuneACCESS by TCRdb, which kept in-frame rearrangements only. Such tables lose some clones; where checked, under half of the loss comes from unresolved V genes, and the rest has no known cause. That table furnishes V, J and clone size, whereas the DNA furnished D and trimming. The sample records around 200,000 clones, approximately 90% of which are singletons. The ten largest account for about 7% of the sample.

This receptor was taken from an elderly woman in a cohort sampled during active or convalescent COVID-19. Recombination joined TRBV7-2 with TRBJ2-5; the D gene assignment is ambiguous. Source material: peripheral blood. The bases are TGTGCCAGCAGCCGCGGAGACTGGGTTCAAGAGACCCAGTACTTC. It translates to CASSRGDWVQETQYF.